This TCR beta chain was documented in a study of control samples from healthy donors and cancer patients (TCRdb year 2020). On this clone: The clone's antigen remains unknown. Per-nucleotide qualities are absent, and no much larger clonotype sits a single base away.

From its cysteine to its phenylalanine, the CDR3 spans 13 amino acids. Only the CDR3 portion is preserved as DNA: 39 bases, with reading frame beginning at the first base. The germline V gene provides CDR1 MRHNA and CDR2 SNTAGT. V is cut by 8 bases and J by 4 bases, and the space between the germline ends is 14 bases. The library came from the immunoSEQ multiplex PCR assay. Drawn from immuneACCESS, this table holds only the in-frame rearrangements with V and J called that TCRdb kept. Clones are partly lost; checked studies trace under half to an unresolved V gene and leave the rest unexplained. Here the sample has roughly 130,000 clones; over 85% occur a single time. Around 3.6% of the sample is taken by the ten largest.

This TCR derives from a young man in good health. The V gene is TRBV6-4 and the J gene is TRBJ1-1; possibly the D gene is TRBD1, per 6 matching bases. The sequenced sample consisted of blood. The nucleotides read TGTGCCAGCCGTAACAGGGTCCGCACTGAAGCTTTCTTT. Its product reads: CASRNRVRTEAFF.